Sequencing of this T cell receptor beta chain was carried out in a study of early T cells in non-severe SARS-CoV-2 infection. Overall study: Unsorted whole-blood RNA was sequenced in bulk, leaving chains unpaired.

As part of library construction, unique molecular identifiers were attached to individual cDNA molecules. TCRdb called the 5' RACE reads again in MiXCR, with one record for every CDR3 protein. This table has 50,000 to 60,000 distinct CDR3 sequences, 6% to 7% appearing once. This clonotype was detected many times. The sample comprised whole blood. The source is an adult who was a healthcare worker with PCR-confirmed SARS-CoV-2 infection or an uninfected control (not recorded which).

The CDR3 region is CASSFEDNQETQYF. The DNA for the CDR3 is TGCGCCAGCAGCTTTGAGGACAACCAAGAGACCCAGTACTTC. The chain recombines TRBV5-1 with TRBJ2-5, with a possible D match to TRBD1 (5 bases). CDR1 is SGHRS and CDR2 is YFSETQ in the germline V gene. The germline V and J ends were trimmed by 2 bases and 0 bases, with 8 bases remaining between them. The CDR3 has 14 amino acids.